The clone carrying this T cell receptor beta chain was detected many times. Its antigen is undetermined. Per germline, CDR1 SGHVS and CDR2 FQNEAQ. V was clipped by 5 bases and J by 6 bases; unmatched bases: 14. The CDR3 runs to 16 residues. Individual cDNA molecules in this library carried unique molecular identifiers. In the original workflow: Ranging from roughly 23,224 to 690,600, TCR counts per sample had a median value of roughly 96,000. TCRdb passed the reads through MiXCR, listing each CDR3 protein once. TCRdb's processing, not the authors', yielded these V and J calls. Of 95,000 to 150,000 distinct CDR3 sequences listed, about 8.9% are singletons. This specimen comes from a study of human T cells and chemical hapten exposure. Across the whole study: Yields of TCR per sample differed, chiefly owing to small differences in pooled library volume.

Findings of the study overall: The study found that DPC sensitization did not change TCRs above 1 in 1000 frequency.

From whole blood left unfractionated, total RNA was extracted. This receptor was taken from a human donor in good health. Some clones in this sample may be carry-over from other donors' samples. The V gene is TRBV7-8, the J gene TRBJ1-2, with 8 positions matching TRBD1. Sequencing was done on a sample of whole blood. The CDR3 is CASSPFGQGIGNGYTF. The DNA for the CDR3 is TGTGCCAGCAGCCCGTTCGGACAGGGAATCGGAAATGGCTACACCTTC.